Presented here are 2 T cell receptor beta chains from one specimen sequenced in a study of T cells after somatic rescue of genetic block. Some clones are missing from TCRdb's copy, which holds only in-frame ones; the method was immunoSEQ multiplex PCR. The table lists roughly 120,000 clones, about 89% of them singletons, with less than 1.5% in the top ten. Sequences were obtained from peripheral blood mononuclear cells (PBMCs). The receptor set was obtained from a woman under 30.

The chain recombines TRBV5-1 with TRBJ1-1; D call uncertain. The germline V gene encodes CDR1 SGHRS and CDR2 YFSETQ. V gave up 0 bases and J gave up 4 bases, with 10 bases separating them. The CDR3 contains 14 residues. CDR3 in DNA: TGCGCCAGCAGCTTGGGTGAATTGACCACTGAAGCTTTCTTT. Translation: CASSLGELTTEAFF.

V usage is TRBV5-1 and J usage is TRBJ2-1; 11 bases align to TRBD1. Looked up from germline, CDR1 is SGHRS and CDR2 is YFSETQ. CDR3 length: 15 amino acids. V was clipped by 4 bases and J by 6 bases; unmatched bases: 6. The CDR3 sequence: CASSQDRGLGNEQFF. The CDR3 DNA reads as TGCGCCAGCAGCCAGGACAGGGGGCTCGGCAATGAGCAGTTCTTC.